This T cell receptor (beta chain) was observed in a study of control samples from healthy donors and cancer patients. Data came from immunoSEQ multiplex PCR; TCRdb stores just in-frame clones and leaves some out. The sample lists 190,000 or so clones, approximately 92% occurring once. Germline CDR1 is MNHNS and CDR2 is SASEGT. The CDR3 contains 15 residues. V was cut by 3 bases and J by 1 base, with 10 bases left in between. The receptor comes from a man aged 18 to 30 in good health. The specimen was blood. This chain connects TRBV6-1 to TRBJ1-5; no reliable D call. The CDR3 coding sequence is TGTGCCAGCAGTGAGGTGGGAGTAAGCAATCAGCCCCAGCATTTT. Its translation is CASSEVGVSNQPQHF.